This T cell receptor (beta chain) was sequenced during a study of T cell responses to AZD1222 COVID-19 vaccine. Points on this clone: Its specificity is unknown.

Sequencing was performed with immunoSEQ multiplex PCR; in TCRdb, only in-frame clones are kept and a portion is missing. The sample has 110,000 or so clones, approximately 90% seen once. Study-level results: Donors were largely white British and mainly female; clonal diversity was possibly underestimated. Baseline testing showed seropositivity in only a handful of AZD1222 recipients. Scientists sampled the repertoires only once the peak T cell response had passed. Regions 160-218 and 743-854 held dominance among vaccine-associated CD4 TCRs, which spanned spike.

The receptor was isolated from an adult who received the AZD1222 COVID-19 vaccine. Material: peripheral blood, obtained 28 days after the second AZD1222 dose.

CDR3 coding DNA: TGTGCCAGCAGCCCCCAGGTCCGCCTAGCGGGTTCCCATGAGCAGTTCTTC. Amino acid sequence: CASSPQVRLAGSHEQFF. The V and J genes are TRBV7-3 and TRBJ2-1; TRBD2 agrees at 8 bases. Germline CDR1 is SGHTA and CDR2 is FQGTGA. CDR3 length: 17 residues. Trimming at V came to 5 bases and at J to 8 bases, leaving 17 bases not matched to a gene.